The clone carrying this T cell receptor beta chain occurred once. Germline loops: CDR1 SNHLY, CDR2 FYNNEI. V was trimmed by 8 bases and J by 7 bases, leaving 11 bases between them. The CDR3 is 11 residues long. The sample belongs to a study of shared clonotypes between healthy human individuals. Across the whole study: The people who gave samples were a couple of women and a few men aged 18 to 49.

Assay used: immunoSEQ multiplex PCR; TCRdb lists only in-frame clones, some missing. In the table there are about 2.4 million clones, over 85% of which are singletons. The specimen sequenced was naive CD4+ T cells from PBMCs. Noted subset: CD45RA+ positively selected. This TCR was sampled from a man aged 18-30 years in good health. Some clones in this sample may be carry-over from other donors' samples. The rearrangement links TRBV2 to TRBJ1-2; D unclear. CDR3 sequence reads: CASGPGFGYTF. The CDR3 coding sequence is TGTGCCAGCGGCCCCGGGTTTGGCTACACCTTC.